This T cell receptor beta chain was captured in a study of cytomegalovirus exposure and HLA in healthy donors. Primers: 60 Vbeta forward and 13 Jbeta reverse. Data came from immunoSEQ multiplex PCR; TCRdb stores just in-frame clones and leaves some out. Of some 200,000 clones in the sample, 80% to 85% were seen once. Germline assignment: CDR1 SGHVS and CDR2 FQNEAQ. This CDR3 is built from 14 residues. With 3 bases removed from V and 3 bases from J, the gap between germline ends came to 11 bases. J is TRBJ1-1 and V is TRBV7-8; D is undetermined. Sequencing was carried out using PBMCs. This receptor was obtained from a man aged 40-50 years in good health and CMV-seropositive. The CDR3 region is CASSFIEGDTEAFF. For the CDR3, the DNA is TGTGCCAGCAGCTTTATTGAGGGAGACACTGAAGCTTTCTTT. The variable domain in full, with the rest retrieved from reference TRBV7-8 and TRBJ1-1, is GAGVSQSPRYKVAKRGQDVALRCDPISGHVSLFWYQQALGQGPEFLTYFQNEAQLDKSGLPSDRFFAERPEGSVSTLKIQRTQQEDSAVYLCASSFIEGDTEAFFGQGTRLTVV.